The clone carrying this TCR beta chain was observed once. Its antigen is not identified. The CDR3 runs to 17 residues. Germline CDR1 and CDR2: SGHVS and FQNEAQ. After removal of 5 bases from V and 2 bases from J, the junction contained 14 bases not matched to a gene. The data were obtained in a study of CD8 T cells in Susac syndrome. Negative isolation was used for CD8+ and CD4+ T cells, and FACS enrichment was applied to TEMRA cells. Study observations and caveats: Clonal CD8+ expansion in Susac was highest in TEMRA cells and active patients.

RNA totalling roughly 0.45 to 1 ug underwent reverse transcription with random hexamers. TCRdb passed the immunoSEQ multiplex PCR reads through MiXCR, listing each CDR3 protein once. The table includes about 130,000 distinct CDR3 sequences, roughly 94% detected once. Sample: CD8+ T cells from PBMCs. This chain links TRBV7-8 with TRBJ2-7, with 8 bases that match TRBD2. This TCR was recovered from a human donor with Susac syndrome. The CDR3 coding sequence is TGTGCCAGCAGCCCTGCCGACGTTAGCGGGACCACCTACGAGCAGTACTTC. It codes for CASSPADVSGTTYEQYF.